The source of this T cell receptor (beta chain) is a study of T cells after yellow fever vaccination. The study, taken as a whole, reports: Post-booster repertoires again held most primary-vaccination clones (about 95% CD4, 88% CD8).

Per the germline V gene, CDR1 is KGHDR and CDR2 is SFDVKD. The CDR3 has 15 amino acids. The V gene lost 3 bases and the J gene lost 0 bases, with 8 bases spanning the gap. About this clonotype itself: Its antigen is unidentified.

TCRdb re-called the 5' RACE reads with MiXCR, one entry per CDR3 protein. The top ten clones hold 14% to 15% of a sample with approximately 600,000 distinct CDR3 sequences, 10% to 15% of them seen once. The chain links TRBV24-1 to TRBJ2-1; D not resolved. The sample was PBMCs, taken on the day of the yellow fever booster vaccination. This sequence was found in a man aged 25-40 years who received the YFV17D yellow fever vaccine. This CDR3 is CATSDPSGSYNEQFF. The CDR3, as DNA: TGTGCCACCAGTGATCCTTCGGGCTCCTACAATGAGCAGTTCTTC.